Listed below are T cell receptor beta chains from one sample, sequenced in a study of blood T cell repertoires in COVID-19. Here immunoSEQ multiplex PCR was the method, and the copy in TCRdb shows in-frame clones only, minus some. There are around 450,000 clones in the sample; about 89% occur only once, and 4.3% lies in the top ten. Specimen: peripheral blood. All receptors come from a young woman with acute or convalescent COVID-19. The CDR3 runs from the conserved cysteine through the conserved F or W.

TRBJ2-1 | 13 | TRBV15 | CATSSGSYNEQFF
TRBJ2-5 | 17 | TRBV28 | CASSFGSGPFDQETQYF
TRBJ2-5 | 17 | TRBV4-2 | CASSQEQASGGKETQYF
TRBJ2-3 | 16 | TRBV7-9 | CASSLVWAAPTDTQYF
TRBJ1-1 | 13 | TRBV7-8 | CASSFRVATEAFF
TRBJ1-5 | 13 | TRBV19 | CASRDRGHQPQHF
TRBJ2-3 | 15 | TRBV20-1 | CSASSLRAPTDTQYF
TRBJ2-3 | 15 | TRBV5-6 | CASSWPAGGTDTQYF
TRBJ2-1 | 11 | TRBV27 | CASRDFGEQFF
TRBJ1-5 | 16 | TRBV28 | CASSFWVQDYNQPQHF
TRBJ2-7 | 14 | TRBV6-6 | CASSSAGGPGEQYF
TRBJ1-2 | 13 | TRBV6-5 | CASVTGQGYGYTF